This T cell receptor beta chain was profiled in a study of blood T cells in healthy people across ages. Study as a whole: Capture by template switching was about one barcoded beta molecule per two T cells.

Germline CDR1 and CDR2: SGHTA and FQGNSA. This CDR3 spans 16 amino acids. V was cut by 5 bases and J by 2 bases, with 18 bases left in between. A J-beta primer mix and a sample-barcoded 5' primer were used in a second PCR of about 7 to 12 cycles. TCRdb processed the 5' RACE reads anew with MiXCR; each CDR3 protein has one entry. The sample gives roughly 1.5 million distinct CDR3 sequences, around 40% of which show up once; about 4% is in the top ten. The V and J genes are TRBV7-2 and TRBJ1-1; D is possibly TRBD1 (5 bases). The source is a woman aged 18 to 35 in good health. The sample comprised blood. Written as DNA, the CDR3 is TGTGCCAGCAGCCCCCCAGAGGGGCTTGCCAACACTGAAGCTTTCTTT. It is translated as CASSPPEGLANTEAFF.